Listed below are T cell receptor beta chains from one sample, sequenced in a study of response to subunit inactivated influenza vaccine. In TCRdb, the RT-PCR reads were re-called with MiXCR into one record per CDR3 protein. This sample has roughly 500,000 distinct CDR3 sequences, with approximately 15% found just once. Sequencing was performed on CD4+ T cells sorted from PBMCs, taken approximately 25 months after vaccination. The receptor set was obtained from a man between 45 and 75 years old who received an inactivated influenza vaccine. Both conserved end residues are part of each CDR3.

v_call,cdr3_aa
TRBV3-1,CASSQGVDTGELFF
TRBV12-3/TRBV12-4,CASRPQGTSTDTQYF
TRBV7-2,CASSFLGGQETQYF
TRBV14,CASSQGPGLAVTDTQYF
TRBV24-1,CATSGSLQNEQFF
TRBV6-5,CASSFLRVTQNDEQFF
TRBV29-1,CSVAAAGGPYSTDTQYF
TRBV5-1,CASSLSLAGITDTQYF
TRBV5-1,CASSWTSGSVDTQYF
TRBV5-6,CASSPGLKTSTDTQYF
TRBV5-1,CASRRQEGETQYF
TRBV5-5,CASSSRIGTEAFF
TRBV7-2,CASSLQTSGVYEQYF
TRBV10-3,CATKQGRDQPQHF
TRBV29-1,CSVETGSHIQYF
TRBV9,CASSVGAVGSYEQYF
TRBV20-1,CSARASRDQPQHF
TRBV28,CASSGQGGTDTQYF
TRBV20-1,CSARVGGQFTEAFF
TRBV3-1,CASSQLPGGGYTF
TRBV10-3,CAISQSSGELFF
TRBV28,CASRLGSYNEQFF
TRBV28,CASTPGFSSGGQETQYF
TRBV2,CASKGRAEQFF
TRBV20-1,CSARGLERVGLNQPQHF
TRBV7-9,CASSRPSGVVTDTQYF
TRBV12-3/TRBV12-4,CASSGQGGYNEQFF
TRBV7-9,CASSRTGENQPQHF
TRBV4-3,CASSPHRAPATQYF
TRBV7-8,CASRPGTSNEKLFF
TRBV4-2,CASSQRTGYEQYF
TRBV10-3,CAISEIAGGNEQFF
TRBV15,CATSSPGQGRHEQYF
TRBV6-1,CASSIQSSGANVLTF
TRBV5-1,CASSLTGLDNEKLFF
TRBV10-3,CAISEGASNSPLHF
TRBV5-1,CASSVGGVNTEAFF
TRBV20-1,CSARGYLRDGPYEQYF
TRBV5-1,CASSLGRELDGYTF
TRBV5-1,CASSFPGRTGELFF